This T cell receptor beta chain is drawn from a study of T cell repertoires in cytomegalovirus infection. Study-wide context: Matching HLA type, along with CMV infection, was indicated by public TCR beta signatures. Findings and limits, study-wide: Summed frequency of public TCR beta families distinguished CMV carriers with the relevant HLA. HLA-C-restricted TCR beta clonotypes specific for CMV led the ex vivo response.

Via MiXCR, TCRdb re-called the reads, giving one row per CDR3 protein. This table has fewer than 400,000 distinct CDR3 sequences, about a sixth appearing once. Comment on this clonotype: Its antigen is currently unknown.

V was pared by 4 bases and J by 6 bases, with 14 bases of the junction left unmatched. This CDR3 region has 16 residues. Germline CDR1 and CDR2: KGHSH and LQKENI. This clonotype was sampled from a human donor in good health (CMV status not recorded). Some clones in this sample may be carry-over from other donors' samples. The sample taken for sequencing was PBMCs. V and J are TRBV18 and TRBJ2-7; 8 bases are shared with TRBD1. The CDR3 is CASSLQRADRGFEQYF. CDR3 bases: TGTGCCAGCTCACTGCAAAGAGCAGACAGGGGATTCGAGCAGTACTTC.